A single sample gave rise to the 13 T cell receptor beta chains below, sequenced in a study of cytomegalovirus exposure and HLA in healthy donors. The PCR employed 60 Vbeta primers together with 13 Jbeta primers. Clones were read by immunoSEQ multiplex PCR, and TCRdb kept only the in-frame ones, dropping some. The sample lists some 200,000 clones; approximately 90% were seen once. Sequenced sample: PBMCs. These receptors all come from a young woman in good health and CMV-seronegative.

This clone was observed a single time. The J gene is TRBJ1-6, the V gene TRBV7-9; D is perhaps TRBD1 (5 bases). This CDR3 is 15 amino acids long. Trimming removed 3 bases at V and 3 bases at J, with 9 bases between. Germline CDR1 reads SEHNR; CDR2 reads FQNEAQ (reference sequence). Written as DNA, the CDR3 is TGTGCCAGCAGCTTGGGGGGAAACTATAATTCACCCCTCCACTTT. Amino acids: CASSLGGNYNSPLHF.

The V gene is TRBV15, the J gene TRBJ2-5; unclear D gene. There are 13 residues in the CDR3. Germline V gene sequence: CDR1 LNHNV, CDR2 YYDKDF (reference sequence). Trimming removed 0 bases at V and 3 bases at J, with 5 bases between. Written as DNA, the CDR3 is TGTGCCACCAGCAGAGATTTTAAAGAGACCCAGTACTTC. The encoded protein is CATSRDFKETQYF.

The chain is built from TRBV15 and TRBJ2-7, with 10 bases aligning to TRBD1. Germline CDR1 reads LNHNV; CDR2 reads YYDKDF (reference sequence). V gave up 0 bases and J gave up 5 bases; unmatched junction bases: 13. The length of the CDR3 is 18 residues. CDR3 protein: CATSRDVTFRDRGNEQYF. CDR3 nucleotide sequence: TGTGCCACCAGCAGAGATGTTACTTTTCGGGACAGGGGAAACGAGCAGTACTTC. Full variable domain (outside the CDR3, taken from reference TRBV15 and TRBJ2-7): DAMVIQNPRYQVTQFGKPVTLSCSQTLNHNVMYWYQQKSSQAPKLLFHYYDKDFNNEADTPDNFQSRRPNTSFCFLDIRSPGLGDTAMYLCATSRDVTFRDRGNEQYFGPGTRLTVT.

The chain is built from TRBV27 and TRBJ2-7; a weak D match, TRBD1 (5 bases). V shed 5 bases and J shed 3 bases, with 14 bases lying between them. CDR1 and CDR2 from the germline V gene are MNHEY and SMNVEV (reference sequence). The CDR3 loop spans 14 amino acids. This chain's CDR3 is CASSGPDTLYEQYF. CDR3 bases: TGTGCCAGCAGTGGTCCGGACACCCTCTACGAGCAGTACTTC.

V gene TRBV5-1 combines with J gene TRBJ2-3; TRBD2 matches 8 bases. Germline CDR1 is SGHRS and CDR2 is YFSETQ. J lost 0 bases, V lost 6 bases, and 3 bases had no gene match. This CDR3 comprises 14 residues. The CDR3 nucleotides read TGCGCCAGCATCCGGGGGGGTAGCACAGATACGCAGTATTTT. Its translation is CASIRGGSTDTQYF.

V is TRBV29-1 and J is TRBJ2-3; TRBD1 agrees at 12 bases. After removal of 7 bases from V and 4 bases from J, the junction contained 6 bases not matched to a gene. In germline, CDR1 is SQVTM, CDR2 ANQGSEA. The CDR3 sequence is 14 residues long. CDR3 DNA sequence: TGCAGCGCTGTGGGACAGGGGGCCCCAGATACGCAGTATTTT. Its translation is CSAVGQGAPDTQYF.

V gene TRBV9 combines with J gene TRBJ2-7; no clear D. Germline V gene lookup returns CDR1 SGDLS and CDR2 YYNGEE. This CDR3 comprises 13 residues. V gave up 7 bases and J gave up 2 bases, with 13 bases separating them. The CDR3 nucleotides are TGTGCCAGCTCTTATGGCGGAACCTACGAGCAGTACTTC. As protein: CASSYGGTYEQYF.

The chain recombines TRBV6-5 with TRBJ1-2; 7 nucleotides line up with TRBD1. This CDR3 spans 13 amino acids. Trimming at V came to 6 bases and at J to 4 bases, leaving 5 bases not matched to a gene. Germline V gene lookup returns CDR1 MNHEY and CDR2 SVGAGI. The CDR3 nucleotides are TGTGCCAGCAGCTCCGACAGGGCCTATGGCTACACCTTC. Encoded protein: CASSSDRAYGYTF.

This clone occurred a few times. This chain connects TRBV6-9 to TRBJ1-2; D uncertain. Looked up from germline, CDR1 is MNHGY and CDR2 is SVAAGI. The CDR3 length is 13 residues. The germline V and J ends were trimmed by 0 bases and 7 bases, with 9 bases remaining between them. The CDR3 DNA reads as TGTGCCAGCAGTTATTCGGGAGTGGGTGGCTACACCTTC. It specifies CASSYSGVGGYTF.

The rearrangement uses TRBV5-7 and TRBJ2-7; D uncertain. TRBV5-7 qualifies as an ORF whose function is uncertain. Deletions cut 1 base from V and 3 bases from J, with 5 bases between. The CDR3 loop spans 12 amino acids. CDR3 DNA sequence: TGTGCCAGCAGCTTGCGAGGCTACGAGCAGTACTTC. This gives the protein CASSLRGYEQYF.

The chain carries TRBV7-2 and TRBJ2-3; no firm D call. The germline V gene encodes CDR1 SGHTA and CDR2 FQGNSA. The CDR3 runs 12 residues. Trimming shortened V by 2 bases and J by 4 bases, and 4 bases separated the two germline ends. The CDR3 loop reads CASSLFSDTQYF. The CDR3 DNA sequence: TGTGCCAGCAGCTTATTCTCAGATACGCAGTATTTT.

V and J are TRBV11-2 and TRBJ1-4; D is perhaps TRBD1 (6 bases). Germline CDR1 and CDR2: SGHAT and FQNNGV. V was pared by 8 bases and J by 4 bases, with 23 bases between. This CDR3 comprises 17 residues. CDR3 region: CASGHNNGGGLNEKLFF. The CDR3 region has the DNA TGTGCCAGCGGACACAACAACGGCGGGGGCCTTAATGAAAAACTGTTTTTT.

V usage is TRBV4-2 and J usage is TRBJ2-3; D possibly corresponds to TRBD2 (6 bases). CDR3 length: 15 amino acids. The germline V and J ends were trimmed by 7 bases and 2 bases, with 16 bases remaining between them. Germline lookup yields CDR1 LGHNA and CDR2 YNFKEQ. Here the CDR3 reads CASTKGGGITDTQYF. The CDR3 bases are TGTGCCAGCACCAAAGGTGGGGGGATCACAGATACGCAGTATTTT.